What follows are 8 T cell receptor beta chains derived from one specimen sequenced in a study of cytomegalovirus exposure and HLA in healthy donors. Primers: 60 Vbeta forward and 13 Jbeta reverse. TCRdb's table, derived via immunoSEQ multiplex PCR, lists solely in-frame clones and lacks some. The sample yields some 110,000 clones, 75% seen once. Sequences were obtained from PBMCs. Every receptor here comes from a woman aged 18-29 years in good health and CMV-seronegative.

The rearrangement links TRBV4-1 to TRBJ2-7, with 7 nucleotides matching TRBD1. V dropped 0 bases and J dropped 3; count of bases not matched to a gene: 8. Per germline, CDR1 MGHRA and CDR2 YSYEKL. The CDR3 runs to 16 residues. This CDR3 reads CASSQEDRPGYYEQYF. In DNA, the CDR3 is TGCGCCAGCAGCCAAGAGGACAGGCCGGGCTACTACGAGCAGTACTTC.

The chain has TRBV7-9 and TRBJ1-4, with D perhaps TRBD1 (5 bases). The CDR3 runs 14 residues. Trimming left V 1 base short and J 7 bases short, with 10 bases between. Germline values: CDR1 SEHNR, CDR2 FQNEAQ (reference sequence). CDR3 in DNA: TGTGCCAGCAGCTTAGTGACAGAAACTGAAAAACTGTTTTTT. This gives the protein CASSLVTETEKLFF.

The V and J genes are TRBV5-8 and TRBJ1-1, with unresolved D. CDR3 length: 14 residues. CDR1 and CDR2 from the germline V gene are SGHTS and YDEGEE. Trimming took 0 bases from V and 9 from J, leaving 15 bases between them. As DNA, the CDR3 is TGTGCCAGCAGCTTGGCCCTTTCGAGAACTCAAGCTTTCTTT. Its translation: CASSLALSRTQAFF.

The V and J genes are TRBV6-6 and TRBJ1-2; D may be TRBD1 (6 bases). CDR3 length: 12 amino acids. The V gene lost 7 bases and the J gene lost 7 bases, with 13 bases spanning the gap. The germline V gene has CDR1 MNHNY and CDR2 SVGAGI (reference sequence). Here the CDR3 reads CASNLQGSGYTF. DNA for the CDR3: TGTGCCAGCAACCTTCAGGGGTCTGGCTACACCTTC.

CDR3: CASNPLPRDRYYEQYF. The CDR3 DNA follows: TGTGCCAGCAACCCCCTCCCCCGGGACAGGTACTACGAGCAGTACTTC. The rearrangement joins TRBV27 to TRBJ2-7; 8 bases fit TRBD1. The germline V gene encodes CDR1 MNHEY and CDR2 SMNVEV (reference sequence). Trimming took 7 bases from V and 3 from J; bases not matched to a gene: 14. The CDR3 is made up of 16 amino acids.

This clone was seen a handful of times. The chain employs TRBV28 and TRBJ2-7, with TRBD1 matching 7 bases. Germline CDR1 reads MDHEN; CDR2 reads SYDVKM. The CDR3 extends over 14 amino acids. The junction had 7 bases not matched to a gene; V was cut back by 6 bases and J by 2 bases. The CDR3, as DNA: TGTGCCAGCAGACTCGACAGGGCGCCCTACGAGCAGTACTTC. Translating it yields CASRLDRAPYEQYF. Together with reference TRBV28 and TRBJ2-7, the CDR3 gives the full variable domain: DVKVTQSSRYLVKRTGEKVFLECVQDMDHENMFWYRQDPGLGLRLIYFSYDVKMKEKGDIPEGYSVSREKKERFSLILESASTNQTSMYLCASRLDRAPYEQYFGPGTRLTVT.

The gene calls are TRBV27 and TRBJ1-1; D is uncertain. Trimming stripped 2 bases from V and 7 bases from J, with 17 bases between. Per germline, CDR1 MNHEY and CDR2 SMNVEV (reference sequence). The CDR3 has 15 amino acids. CDR3 DNA: TGTGCCAGCAGTTTAGAGGGAGGATACTACCTTGAAGCTTTCTTT. Encoded protein: CASSLEGGYYLEAFF.

This rearrangement joins TRBV5-4 to TRBJ1-5; 10 nucleotides line up with TRBD1. Germline CDR1 SGHNT, CDR2 YYREEE (reference sequence). CDR3 size: 15 residues. With V trimmed by 2 bases and J by 7 bases, 6 bases remained unmatched. The CDR3 loop reads CASSFWTGGEQPQHF. CDR3 DNA sequence: TGTGCCAGCAGCTTTTGGACAGGGGGGGAACAGCCCCAGCATTTT.